Described below is a single T cell receptor beta chain sequence and its context. The authors' processing: Reference gene primer amplification gave estimated nucleated cell counts. Sequenced by immunoSEQ multiplex PCR; TCRdb stores in-frame clones only, minus some. V, J and clone size are taken as reported in that table, and D and trimming were inferred from the DNA itself. The sample carries approximately 150,000 clones, around four fifths recorded once. The entry originates in a study of blood T cell repertoires in COVID-19. Study-level background: Sample material is recorded as cDNA or gDNA derived from T cells, B-cell-depleted T cells, or PBMCs.

With 4 bases removed from V and 1 base from J, the gap between germline ends came to 13 bases. The V gene's germline CDR1 is SGHDN and CDR2 FVKESK. The CDR3 covers 16 residues. Residents of 24 US areas, aged roughly 18 to 89 years, made up the participants. Cohort 3 recovery required two negative PCRs, clearance, or symptom resolution. The TCR was taken from a woman between 35 and 50 years old who had recovered from COVID-19. The chain recombines TRBV14 with TRBJ2-2; the D gene is possibly TRBD1 (8 bases). Sequencing used PBMCs or T cells enriched from blood (not recorded which). CDR3 nucleotide sequence: TGTGCCAGCAGCCCTACAGGGGGGGTGAACACCGGGGAGCTGTTTTTT. It codes for CASSPTGGVNTGELFF.